The clone carrying this TCR beta chain was detected many times. Its antigen is unidentified. One entry per CDR3 protein results from TCRdb running MiXCR on the 5' RACE reads. Among about 280,000 distinct CDR3 sequences listed, approximately 8% were seen once. This entry comes from a study of identical twins. Study-wide results and limits: Twins' excess sharing was less marked for out-of-frame beta sequences. Reduced insertions were recorded for abundant cord blood beta clonotypes, with no such pattern in memory repertoires. Some out-of-frame alpha sequences were shared by twins, and these showed excess low generation probability.

CDR1 and CDR2 from the germline V gene are SEHNR and FQNEAQ (reference sequence). The CDR3 covers 13 residues. Trimming removed 6 bases from V and 4 bases from J, with 11 bases in between. These data were also reused for a study on yellow fever vaccine responses in identical twins. According to that study: Twins reportedly showed a vaccine T cell response that seemed partly convergent and partly personalized.

Sequenced material: memory (CD45RO+) T cells sorted from blood. This receptor was obtained from a woman between 18 and 30 years old in good health. The chain recombines TRBV7-9 with TRBJ2-3; perhaps TRBD1 as D (6 bases). CDR3 sequence reads: CASSQGGADTQYF. In DNA form, the CDR3 reads TGTGCCAGCAGTCAAGGGGGTGCAGATACGCAGTATTTT.